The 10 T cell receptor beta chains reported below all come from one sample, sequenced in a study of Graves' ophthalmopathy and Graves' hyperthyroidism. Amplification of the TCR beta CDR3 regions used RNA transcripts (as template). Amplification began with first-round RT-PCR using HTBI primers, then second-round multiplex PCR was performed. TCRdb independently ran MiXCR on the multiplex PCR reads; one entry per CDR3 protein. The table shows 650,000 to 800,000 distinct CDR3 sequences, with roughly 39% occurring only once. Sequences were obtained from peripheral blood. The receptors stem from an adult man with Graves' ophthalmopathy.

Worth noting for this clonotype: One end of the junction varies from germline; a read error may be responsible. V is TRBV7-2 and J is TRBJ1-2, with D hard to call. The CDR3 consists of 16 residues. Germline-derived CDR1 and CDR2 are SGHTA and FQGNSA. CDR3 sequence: CASSQDMGWAHYGYTF. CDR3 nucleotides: TGCGCCAGCAGCCAAGATATGGGTTGGGCGCATTATGGCTACACCTTC.

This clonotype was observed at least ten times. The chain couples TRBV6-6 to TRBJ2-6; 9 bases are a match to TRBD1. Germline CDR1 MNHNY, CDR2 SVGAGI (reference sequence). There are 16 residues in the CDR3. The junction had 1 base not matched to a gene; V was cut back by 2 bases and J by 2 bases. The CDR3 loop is CASSYRQGAGANVLTF. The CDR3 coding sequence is TGTGCCAGCAGTTACAGACAGGGGGCTGGGGCCAACGTCCTGACTTTC.

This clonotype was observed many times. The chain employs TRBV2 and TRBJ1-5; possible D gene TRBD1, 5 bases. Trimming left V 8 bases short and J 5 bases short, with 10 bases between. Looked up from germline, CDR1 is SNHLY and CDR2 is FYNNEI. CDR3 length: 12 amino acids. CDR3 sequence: CASSGWDQPQHF. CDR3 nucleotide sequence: TGTGCCAGCTCAGGGTGGGATCAGCCCCAGCATTTT.

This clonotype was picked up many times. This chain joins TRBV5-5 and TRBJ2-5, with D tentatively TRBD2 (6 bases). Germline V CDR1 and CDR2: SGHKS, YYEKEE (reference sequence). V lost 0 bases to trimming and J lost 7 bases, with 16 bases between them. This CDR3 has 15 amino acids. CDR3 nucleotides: TGTGCCAGCAGCTTGGCTGGCGGGGAGATCGGGACCCAGTACTTC. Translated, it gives CASSLAGGEIGTQYF.

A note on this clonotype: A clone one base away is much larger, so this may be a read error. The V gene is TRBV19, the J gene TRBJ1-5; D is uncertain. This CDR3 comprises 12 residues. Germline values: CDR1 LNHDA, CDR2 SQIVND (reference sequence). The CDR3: CASSGRDLLQLF. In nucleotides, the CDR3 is TGTGCCAGTAGTGGTCGGGATCTCCTCCAGCTTTTT.

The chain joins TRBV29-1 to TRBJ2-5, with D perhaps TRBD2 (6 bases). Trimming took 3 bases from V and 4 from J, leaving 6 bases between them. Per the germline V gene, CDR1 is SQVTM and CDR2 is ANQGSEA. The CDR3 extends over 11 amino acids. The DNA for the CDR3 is TGCAGCGTTGAGGGGGGAGAGACCCAGTACTTC. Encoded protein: CSVEGGETQYF.

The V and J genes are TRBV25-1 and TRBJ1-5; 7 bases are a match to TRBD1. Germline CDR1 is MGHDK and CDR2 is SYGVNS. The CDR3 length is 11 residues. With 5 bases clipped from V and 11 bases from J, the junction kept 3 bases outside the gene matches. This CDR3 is CASSTGDSQHF. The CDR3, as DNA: TGTGCCAGCAGTACAGGGGACTCCCAGCATTTT.

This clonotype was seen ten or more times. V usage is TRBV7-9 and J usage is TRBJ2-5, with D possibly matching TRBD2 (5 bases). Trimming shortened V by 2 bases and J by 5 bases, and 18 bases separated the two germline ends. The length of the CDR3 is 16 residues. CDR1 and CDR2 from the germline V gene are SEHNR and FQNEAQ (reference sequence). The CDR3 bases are TGTGCCAGCAGCTTATTGGGCCCGAGGGCTGGGGAGACCCAGTACTTC. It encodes CASSLLGPRAGETQYF.

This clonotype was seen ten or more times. CDR3 amino acids: CASSLTSDFHEKLFF. CDR3 sequence (DNA): TGTGCCAGCAGTCTAACTTCCGATTTTCATGAAAAACTGTTTTTT. The rearrangement joins TRBV12-3 or TRBV12-4 to TRBJ1-4; D not resolved. This CDR3 is 15 amino acids long. With 5 bases removed from V and 6 bases from J, the gap between germline ends came to 16 bases.

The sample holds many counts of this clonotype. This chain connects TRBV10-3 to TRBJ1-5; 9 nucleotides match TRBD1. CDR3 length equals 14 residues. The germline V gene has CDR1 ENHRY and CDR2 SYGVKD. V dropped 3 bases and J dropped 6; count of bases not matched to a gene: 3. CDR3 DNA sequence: TGTGCCATCAGTGAATCGACAGGGGGTCAGCCCCAGCATTTT. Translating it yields CAISESTGGQPQHF.